This T cell receptor beta chain was identified in a study of Ad26.COV2.S vaccination and SARS-CoV-2 variants. Generated by immunoSEQ multiplex PCR, the TCRdb table keeps only in-frame clones and is missing some. Among around 270,000 clones, around 88% were seen once, and the ten largest hold about 2.7%. Trimming took 3 bases from V and 1 from J; bases not matched to a gene: 12. The germline CDR1 and CDR2 sequences are SGHTA and FQGTGA. The length of the CDR3 is 18 residues. Treatment meaning: 15 to 20 received Ad26.COV2.S at low or high dose, single or two shots; about 5 received placebo; per-sample allocation not given. Sampling occurred on day 63 after the first vaccine or placebo injection.

The sequence came from a person aged 18-60 years who received the Ad26.COV2.S COVID-19 vaccine or a placebo. This specimen consisted of peripheral blood, obtained in a trial of Ad26.COV2.S vaccine versus placebo. The chain employs TRBV7-3 and TRBJ2-3; 8 bases fit TRBD2. The CDR3, as DNA: TGTGCCAGCAGCTTGTTAGCGGGGACTCAGAGCGGCACAGATACGCAGTATTTT. Encoded protein: CASSLLAGTQSGTDTQYF.